The rows below give T cell receptor beta chains drawn from one sample of a study of sequential checkpoint blockade in melanoma. Some clones are missing from TCRdb's copy, which holds only in-frame ones; the method was immunoSEQ multiplex PCR. The sample has fewer than 35,000 clones, over 60% seen once; the top ten hold about a fifth. Here the sequenced sample was CD8+ T cells sorted from blood (inferred from file names), taken from a patient given nivolumab and ipilimumab in sequence. These receptors came from a human donor with melanoma. Each CDR3 is given with its conserved first and last residue. The D gene is left open where the match is weak. Not all rows give a size; the values are once, few, many and, for expanded clones, a class.

clone_size | cdr3_length | j_call | d_call | v_call | cdr3_aa | cdr3_nt
- | 14 | TRBJ1-1 | - | TRBV7-3 | CASSSSGVNTEAFF | TGTGCCAGCAGCTCCTCGGGAGTCAACACTGAAGCTTTCTTT
few | 14 | TRBJ1-5 | - | TRBV19 | CASSIGTGNQPQHF | TGTGCCAGTAGTATAGGGACAGGCAATCAGCCCCAGCATTTT
- | 16 | TRBJ1-6 | - | TRBV4-3 | CASSQVASSYNSPLHF | TGCGCCAGCAGCCAAGTAGCGAGCTCCTATAATTCACCCCTCCACTTT
few | 13 | TRBJ1-5 | - | TRBV6-5 | CASSTGFSQPQHF | TGTGCCAGCAGTACAGGGTTTAGCCAGCCCCAGCATTTT
- | 14 | TRBJ2-7 | TRBD2 | TRBV9 | CASSVAGGIYEQYF | TGTGCCAGCAGCGTAGCGGGAGGGATCTACGAGCAGTACTTC
- | 16 | TRBJ2-1 | TRBD2 | TRBV9 | CASSALAGGTYNEQFF | TGTGCCAGCAGCGCCCTAGCGGGAGGAACCTACAATGAGCAGTTCTTC
- | 15 | TRBJ2-7 | TRBD2 | TRBV2 | CASSGLLAGVYEQYF | TGTGCCAGCAGTGGGCTTTTAGCGGGAGTATACGAGCAGTACTTC
- | 15 | TRBJ1-1 | - | TRBV7-8 | CASSSPSVNPTEAFF | TGTGCCAGCAGCTCCCCATCGGTTAATCCAACTGAAGCTTTCTTT
- | 14 | TRBJ2-7 | TRBD1 | TRBV27 | CASSRTGGSLEQYF | TGTGCCAGCAGCCGGACAGGGGGCTCCCTCGAGCAGTACTTC
- | 12 | TRBJ2-7 | TRBD2 | TRBV27 | CASSLGGGAQYF | TGTGCCAGCAGTTTGGGGGGGGGTGCGCAGTACTTC
medium-sized | 13 | TRBJ1-2 | - | TRBV5-6 | CASSLGTVYGYTF | TGTGCCAGCAGTTTGGGGACTGTGTATGGCTACACCTTC
once | 14 | TRBJ2-3 | - | TRBV2 | CASPIGLHTDTQYF | TGTGCCAGCCCTATTGGACTACACACAGATACGCAGTATTTT
- | 13 | TRBJ1-2 | - | TRBV6-5 | CASRDVAAGGYTF | TGTGCCAGCAGGGACGTAGCCGCGGGAGGCTACACCTTC
- | 14 | TRBJ2-7 | TRBD1 | TRBV7-8 | CASSPRDRGSEQYF | TGTGCCAGCAGCCCCAGGGACAGGGGAAGCGAGCAGTACTTC
few | 13 | TRBJ2-7 | - | TRBV28 | CASSSTTHYEQYF | TGTGCCAGCAGTTCCACTACCCACTACGAGCAGTACTTC